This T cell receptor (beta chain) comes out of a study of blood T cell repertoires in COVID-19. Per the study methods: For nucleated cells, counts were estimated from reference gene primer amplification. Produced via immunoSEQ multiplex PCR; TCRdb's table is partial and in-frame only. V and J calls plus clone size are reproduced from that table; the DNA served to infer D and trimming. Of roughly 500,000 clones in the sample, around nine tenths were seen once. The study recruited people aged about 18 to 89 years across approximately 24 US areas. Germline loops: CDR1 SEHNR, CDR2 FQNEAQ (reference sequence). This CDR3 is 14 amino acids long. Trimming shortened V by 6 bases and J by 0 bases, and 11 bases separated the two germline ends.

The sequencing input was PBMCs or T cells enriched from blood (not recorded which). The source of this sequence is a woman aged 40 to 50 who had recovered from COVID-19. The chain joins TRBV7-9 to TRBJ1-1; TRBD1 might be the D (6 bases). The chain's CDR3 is CASRQQGLNTEAFF. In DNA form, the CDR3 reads TGTGCCAGCAGACAACAGGGCCTGAACACTGAAGCTTTCTTT.